This T cell receptor (beta chain) derives from a study of blood T cell repertoires in COVID-19. On the study more broadly: The study drew acute and convalescent COVID-19 samples from the United States, Italy and Spain. T cells, B-cell-depleted T cells, or PBMCs supplied cDNA or gDNA.

The V gene lost 4 bases and the J gene lost 8 bases, with 21 bases spanning the gap. The germline gives CDR1 SEHNR, CDR2 FQNEAQ (reference sequence). This CDR3 is built from 15 residues. As handled by the study authors: For nucleated cells, counts were estimated from reference gene primer amplification. Clones were sequenced by immunoSEQ multiplex PCR, and TCRdb holds only the in-frame ones, with some missing. The V and J calls and clone size come from that table; D and trimming were worked out from the DNA. The sample contains about 27,000 clones, roughly 85% of which appear only once. This clone was recorded a few times.

The chain carries TRBV7-9 and TRBJ2-7; D might be TRBD1 (5 bases). This clonotype was obtained from a woman between 50 and 59 years old with active COVID-19. Sequenced sample: peripheral blood. The CDR3 is CASSSGTPTGQKQYF. The CDR3 DNA follows: TGTGCCAGCAGCTCCGGTACGCCGACCGGACAAAAGCAGTACTTC.